This T cell receptor (beta chain) is from a study of cytomegalovirus exposure and HLA in healthy donors. CDR1 and CDR2 (germline): MDHEN, SYDVKM. V was cut by 6 bases and J by 5 bases, with 10 bases left in between. This CDR3 has 12 residues. Repertoires were generated with immunoSEQ multiplex PCR, while TCRdb's copy carries only in-frame clones and drops some. The data contain about 66,000 clones, more than 90% of them seen just once; the ten biggest clones take up approximately 1%. In this sample, this clone turned up once. The receptor was derived from a man between 18 and 35 years old in good health and CMV-seronegative. The rearrangement uses TRBV28 and TRBJ1-1; TRBD1 is a possible D gene (6 bases). Material for sequencing was PBMCs. This chain's CDR3 is CASSQQGTEAFF. The CDR3, as DNA: TGTGCCAGCAGCCAACAGGGAACTGAAGCTTTCTTT. Filled out from reference TRBV28 and TRBJ1-1, the complete variable domain reads DVKVTQSSRYLVKRTGEKVFLECVQDMDHENMFWYRQDPGLGLRLIYFSYDVKMKEKGDIPEGYSVSREKKERFSLILESASTNQTSMYLCASSQQGTEAFFGQGTRLTVV.